This is a list of T cell receptor beta chains from one sample in a study of T cell repertoires in cytomegalovirus infection. TCRdb re-called the reads through MiXCR, storing one row per CDR3 protein. In the table there are more than 500,000 distinct CDR3 sequences, approximately 15% of which are singletons. The sequenced material came from CD8+ T cells from PBMCs. All receptors derive from a human donor in good health (CMV status not recorded). Some clones in this sample may be carry-over from other donors' samples. Both conserved end residues are part of each CDR3.

j_call v_call cdr3_aa
TRBJ1-1 TRBV7-9 CASSSLQGNGNTEAFF
TRBJ2-7 TRBV7-9 CASSYGQSTSYEQYF
TRBJ2-7 TRBV7-8 CASSFEREDSYEQYF
TRBJ2-1 TRBV5-1 CASSLSLVPYNEQFF
TRBJ2-1 TRBV24-1 CATSDQSGTTYNEQFF
TRBJ2-3 TRBV7-8 CASSLFRRATSTDTQYF
TRBJ1-1 TRBV19 CATGQGQVEAFF
TRBJ1-1 TRBV6-6 CASSYGPYGTEAFF
TRBJ1-2 TRBV27 CASSSTGTANYGYTF
TRBJ2-7 TRBV20-1 CSAYSTSGGANNAYEQYF
TRBJ2-2 TRBV7-8 CASSTKGLDLNTGELFF
TRBJ1-1 TRBV9 CASSVGGRGGGTEAFF
TRBJ2-4 TRBV5-6 CASSSGTGAKNIQYF
TRBJ2-1 TRBV7-9 CASTPTSQNEQFF
TRBJ1-4 TRBV27 CASSLSGHLNEKLFF
TRBJ1-1 TRBV7-9 CATIPAEAFF
TRBJ1-2 TRBV12-5 CASGPGGAFGYTF
TRBJ2-1 TRBV27 CASSYSSGYSYNEQFF
TRBJ1-5 TRBV15 CATSRHPQLRDINSNQPQHF
TRBJ1-6 TRBV9 CASSVDTFSYNSPLHF
TRBJ1-4 TRBV7-9 CASSFVGIEKLFF
TRBJ2-5 TRBV14 CASSLWTGGRETQYF
TRBJ1-5 TRBV20-1 CSAHLGQGVLNQPQHF
TRBJ2-3 TRBV14 CASSHGRTTYYDTQYF
TRBJ2-3 TRBV7-6 CASRFPGLAGSSTDTQYF
TRBJ2-3 TRBV7-6 CASSPRERGRSTDTQYF
TRBJ2-7 TRBV6-5 CASSYRGQTYEQYF
TRBJ1-2 TRBV4-1 CASSQVLLRGNGYTF
TRBJ2-1 TRBV19 CASSARDSFYNEQFF
TRBJ1-5 TRBV7-3 CASSLARDSGARSNQPQHF
TRBJ1-2 TRBV4-1 CASSQAVGGSYGYTF
TRBJ1-4 TRBV2 CAIADRGSTEKLFF